This T cell receptor (beta chain) is from a study of blood T cell repertoires in COVID-19. Study in general: From T cells, B-cell-depleted T cells, or PBMCs came the material, which was cDNA or gDNA.

In the source study's methods: Estimation of nucleated cell counts was performed using reference gene primer amplification. The method was immunoSEQ multiplex PCR; TCRdb's version includes in-frame clones alone and lacks a portion of them. V and J calls and clone size are those listed in that table; D and trimming were worked out from the DNA. The table records under 110,000 clones, roughly nine tenths of them present only once. The sequence was obtained from a man aged 50 or older with acute or convalescent COVID-19. The sequenced material came from peripheral blood.

CDR3 coding DNA: TGTGCCAGCTCACAACAGGGGTCGGCAGATACGCAGTATTTT. Its protein is CASSQQGSADTQYF. The J gene is TRBJ2-3, the V gene TRBV18; 7 bases match TRBD1. V dropped 4 bases and J dropped 4; count of bases not matched to a gene: 5. Germline V gives CDR1 KGHSH, CDR2 LQKENI. The CDR3 is 14 amino acids. Drawing the rest from reference TRBV18 and TRBJ2-3, the complete variable domain is NAGVMQNPRHLVRRRGQEARLRCSPMKGHSHVYWYRQLPEEGLKFMVYLQKENIIDESGMPKERFSAEFPKEGPSILRIQQVVRGDSAAYFCASSQQGSADTQYFGPGTRLTVL.